The 24 T cell receptor beta chains below all came from one sample that was sequenced in a study of T cells in Graves' hyperthyroidism and ophthalmopathy. The source material, RNA transcripts, was used to amplify TCR beta CDR3 regions. HTBI primers were employed in a first-round RT-PCR of the TCR CDR3. MiXCR, applied by TCRdb to the multiplex PCR reads, yields one record per CDR3 protein. The sample lists 600,000 to 850,000 distinct CDR3 sequences, approximately 19% seen once, with approximately 16% in the top ten. The sample was blood. The receptors were gathered from a woman aged 50 to 60 with Graves' hyperthyroidism that later progressed to Graves' ophthalmopathy.

Regarding this clonotype: This may arise from a read error, as a much more abundant clone is one base away. The chain couples TRBV7-8 to TRBJ2-5; 11 bases map to TRBD2. The ends lost 1 base at V and 0 bases at J; junction bases unmatched: 4. The CDR3 is 17 residues long. CDR1 is SGHVS and CDR2 is FQNEAQ in the germline V gene. CDR3 region: CASSLGRLAGNQETQYF. The CDR3 DNA follows: TGTGCCAGCAGCTTAGGAAGACTAGCGGGGAACCAAGAGACCCAGTACTTC.

On this clonotype: One base away lies a much larger clone, so this may be a sequencing read error. This chain connects TRBV2 to TRBJ1-4; unclear D gene. The CDR3 is 14 residues long. The V gene's germline CDR1 is SNHLY and CDR2 FYNNEI. The CDR3 nucleotides read TGTGCCAGCATAGATCGCAGTGGAGACGAAAAACTGCTTTTT. It codes for CASIDRSGDEKLLF.

About this clonotype: A read error is possible here, since a much larger clone lies one base away. The chain carries TRBV5-1 and TRBJ1-1; TRBD1 matches 9 bases. The germline V gene has CDR1 SGHRS and CDR2 YFSETQ. The CDR3 loop spans 14 amino acids. CDR3 loop: CASSRTTGGTETFF. Here the CDR3 DNA reads TGCGCCAGCAGCCGAACGACAGGGGGAACTGAAACTTTCTTT.

The rearrangement uses TRBV7-3 and TRBJ2-5; TRBD1 aligns across 7 bases. CDR1 is SGHTA, CDR2 FQGTGA, per germline. This CDR3 comprises 16 residues. Trimming cost V 0 bases and J 1 base; bases outside gene matches: 5. CDR3 in amino acids: CASSLTGTAIQETQYF. CDR3 sequence (DNA): TGTGCCAGCAGCTTAACCGGGACAGCGATCCAAGAGACCCAGTACTTC. The variable domain in full, completed from reference TRBV7-3 and TRBJ2-5, reads GAGVSQTPSNKVTEKGKYVELRCDPISGHTALYWYRQSLGQGPEFLIYFQGTGAADDSGLPNDRFFAVRPEGSVSTLKIQRTERGDSAVYLCASSLTGTAIQETQYFGPGTRLLVL.

The chain employs TRBV5-6 and TRBJ1-5; D call uncertain. The V end lost 2 bases, the J end lost 5 bases, and 8 bases lay between the germline ends. Germline CDR1 and CDR2: SGHDT and YYEEEE. The CDR3 sequence is 13 residues long. CDR3: CASSFNPDQPQHF. In DNA, the CDR3 is TGTGCCAGCAGCTTTAACCCAGATCAGCCCCAGCATTTT.

This clonotype occurred a few times. The V gene is TRBV10-3, the J gene TRBJ2-7; D is unclear. This CDR3 region has 13 residues. The germline CDR1 and CDR2 sequences are ENHRY and SYGVKD. The germline V and J ends were trimmed by 8 bases and 3 bases, with 14 bases remaining between them. CDR3 bases: TGTGCCATCCGGCCACAGAACAGCTACGAGCAGTACTTC. Encoded protein: CAIRPQNSYEQYF.

Ten or more counts support this clonotype. The CDR3 loop is CSADPDTGSYEQYF. Written as DNA, the CDR3 is TGCAGTGCTGATCCGGACACGGGCTCCTACGAGCAGTACTTC. The V call is TRBV20-1, the J call TRBJ2-7; possibly TRBD1 for D (5 bases). The germline V gene encodes CDR1 DFQATT and CDR2 SNEGSKA (reference sequence). The CDR3 sequence is 14 residues long. With 5 bases removed from V and 0 bases from J, the gap between germline ends came to 14 bases.

The chain combines TRBV24-1 with TRBJ2-3; a weak D match, TRBD1 (6 bases). The CDR3 sequence is 13 residues long. Trimming left V 6 bases short and J 10 bases short, with 16 bases between. Germline V gene lookup returns CDR1 KGHDR and CDR2 SFDVKD. The chain's CDR3 is CATSRTTGSAQYF. CDR3 DNA sequence: TGTGCCACCAGTCGTACCACAGGGTCCGCGCAGTATTTT.

This clonotype was observed a few times. The V and J genes are TRBV6-4 and TRBJ1-1, with a tentative D call TRBD1 (5 bases). The CDR3 is 13 amino acids. V lost 4 bases and J lost 3, with 9 bases in between. Germline CDR1 and CDR2: MRHNA and SNTAGT. CDR3 in DNA: TGTGCCAGCAGTGCGGGGGTAGACACTGAAGCTTTCTTT. It encodes CASSAGVDTEAFF.

Regarding this clonotype: This may stem from a read error, because a much larger clone lies one nucleotide away. The chain is built from TRBV10-3 and TRBJ1-1, with a weak D call TRBD1 (5 bases). Germline V gene sequence: CDR1 ENHRY, CDR2 SYGVKD. This CDR3 comprises 15 residues. V shed 0 bases and J shed 6 bases, with 14 bases lying between them. CDR3 residues: CAISESQGLGAEAFF. CDR3 DNA sequence: TGTGCCATCAGTGAGTCCCAGGGCTTGGGCGCTGAAGCTTTCTTT.

This clonotype was recorded a few times. Mismatch with germline at one junction end may stem from a read error. This chain's CDR3 is CAGRGQSRKNTGAFF. The CDR3 DNA follows: TGTGCCGGCAGAGGACAGTCACGAAAGAACACTGGAGCTTTCTTT. The J gene is TRBJ1-1, the V gene TRBV2, with D perhaps TRBD1 (6 bases). The CDR3 totals 15 residues. CDR1 is SNHLY and CDR2 is FYNNEI in the germline V gene.

This clonotype came up many times. The chain carries TRBV18 and TRBJ2-5, with D maybe TRBD2 (6 bases). V lost 4 bases to trimming and J lost 1 base, with 7 bases between them. The CDR3 is 13 amino acids. Germline assignment: CDR1 KGHSH and CDR2 LQKENI. The CDR3 here is CASSRGIQETQYF. In DNA, the CDR3 is TGTGCCAGCTCACGCGGGATCCAAGAGACCCAGTACTTC. The variable domain in full, completed from reference TRBV18 and TRBJ2-5, reads NAGVMQNPRHLVRRRGQEARLRCSPMKGHSHVYWYRQLPEEGLKFMVYLQKENIIDESGMPKERFSAEFPKEGPSILRIQQVVRGDSAAYFCASSRGIQETQYFGPGTRLLVL.

At least ten counts were recorded for this clonotype. The gene calls are TRBV20-1 and TRBJ2-5; tentative D call: TRBD2 (6 bases). The CDR3 covers 14 residues. Trimming took 2 bases from V and 1 from J, leaving 11 bases between them. CDR1 and CDR2 from the germline V gene are DFQATT and SNEGSKA (reference sequence). The CDR3 reads CSARRLASQETQYF. CDR3 DNA sequence: TGCAGTGCTAGACGTCTAGCGTCCCAAGAGACCCAGTACTTC.

The rearrangement joins TRBV10-3 to TRBJ2-5, with 14 bases fitting TRBD2. The CDR3 has 17 residues. The trim removed 2 bases at V and 4 bases at J, leaving 6 bases unmatched. Germline V gene data show CDR1 as ENHRY and CDR2 as SYGVKD. CDR3 bases: TGTGCCATCAGTGAGCCCGGACTAGCGGGGGGATCAGAGACCCAGTACTTC. Translated, it gives CAISEPGLAGGSETQYF.

This clonotype has just one count. The conserved phenylalanine or tryptophan normally closing the CDR3 is absent here, so this likely arose from a read error. V and J are TRBV9 and TRBJ2-2, with D perhaps being TRBD1 or TRBD2 (6 bases each). This CDR3 contains 16 residues. The V and J ends lost 0 bases and 0 bases respectively, with 9 bases between them. Germline CDR1 and CDR2: SGDLS and YYNGEE. The CDR3 DNA follows: TGTGCCAGCAGCGTAGGCCGGGGGCCGAACACCGGGGAGCTGTTTCTT. Amino acid sequence: CASSVGRGPNTGELFL.

This clonotype was found many times. This chain links TRBV5-1 with TRBJ2-5; 10 bases are shared with TRBD1. CDR3 size: 14 residues. Germline V lookup: CDR1 SGHRS, CDR2 YFSETQ. Losses at the gene ends were 6 bases for V and 4 bases for J; bases not matched to a gene: 6. For the CDR3, the DNA is TGCGCCAGCACCGGGACAGGGGCCAGAGAGACCCAGTACTTC. Encoded protein: CASTGTGARETQYF.

The chain uses TRBV7-9 and TRBJ2-5, with TRBD1 matching 8 bases. V was pared by 1 base and J by 5 bases, with 6 bases of the junction left unmatched. Germline loops: CDR1 SEHNR, CDR2 FQNEAQ (reference sequence). CDR3 length equals 15 residues. CDR3 sequence: CASSLVDRVVETQYF. The CDR3 region has the DNA TGTGCCAGCAGCTTAGTGGACAGGGTGGTGGAGACCCAGTACTTC.

The V and J genes are TRBV9 and TRBJ1-4; D not resolved. The V gene's germline CDR1 is SGDLS and CDR2 YYNGEE. V was trimmed by 4 bases and J by 7 bases, leaving 11 bases between them. CDR3 length: 13 amino acids. The CDR3 loop reads CASSTQVGEKLFF. The CDR3 DNA reads as TGTGCCAGCAGCACGCAGGTGGGTGAAAAACTGTTTTTT.

This clonotype was counted many times. The chain is built from TRBV30 and TRBJ1-5; D is possibly TRBD1 (6 bases). Between the trimmed V and J ends, which lost 6 bases and 3 bases, there was a span of 12 bases. The CDR3 is made up of 13 amino acids. The V gene's germline CDR1 is GTSNPN and CDR2 SVGIG (reference sequence). The CDR3 DNA is TGTGCCTGCTCCCGGGACACCAATCAGCCCCAGCATTTT. Its translation: CACSRDTNQPQHF.

This clonotype showed up just a few times. The chain employs TRBV29-1 and TRBJ2-5; D may be TRBD1 (6 bases). Germline lookup yields CDR1 SQVTM and CDR2 ANQGSEA. This CDR3 contains 10 residues. Trimming cost V 6 bases and J 8 bases, with 10 bases left between them. The CDR3 is CSVEQGTQYF. The CDR3 DNA reads as TGCAGCGTCGAACAGGGTACCCAGTACTTC.

The chain couples TRBV20-1 to TRBJ1-6, with 11 bases matching TRBD1. This CDR3 has 18 amino acids. Germline V gives CDR1 DFQATT, CDR2 SNEGSKA (reference sequence). V lost 0 bases and J lost 7; bases outside the gene matches: 11. CDR3 DNA sequence: TGCAGTGCTAGAGATTGGGGGACAGGGGGAAATTACAATTCACCCCTCCACTTT. This encodes CSARDWGTGGNYNSPLHF.

The chain couples TRBV25-1 to TRBJ2-7; TRBD1 agrees at 7 bases. The CDR3 sequence is 15 residues long. Germline loops: CDR1 MGHDK, CDR2 SYGVNS. V lost 1 base, J lost 2 bases, and 5 bases stayed unmatched. The CDR3 sequence is CASSEFAGTAYEQYF. CDR3 nucleotides: TGTGCCAGCAGTGAATTCGCCGGGACAGCCTACGAGCAGTACTTC.

This clonotype was recorded at least ten times. The V call is TRBV5-1, the J call TRBJ1-2, with TRBD1 matching 7 bases. From germline, CDR1 is SGHRS and CDR2 YFSETQ. V lost 4 bases, J lost 1 base, and 10 bases stayed unmatched. This CDR3 comprises 16 residues. The CDR3 DNA follows: TGCGCCAGCAGCGTTAGTACAGGGGCTGATAACTATGGCTACACCTTC. Translation: CASSVSTGADNYGYTF.

The chain couples TRBV12-3 or TRBV12-4 to TRBJ1-5; 8 nucleotides align to TRBD1. V lost 4 bases to trimming and J lost 7 bases; unmatched junction nucleotides: 0. The CDR3 spans 12 residues. CDR3 sequence: CASSWTGQPQHF. CDR3 nucleotides: TGTGCCAGCAGTTGGACAGGGCAGCCCCAGCATTTT.